The clone carrying this T cell receptor beta chain was observed many times. Its antigen is as yet unknown. The CDR3 extends 3 residues past the end of the read, so its final part is completed from the germline J gene. These data originate in a study of T cell clonality in common variable immunodeficiency. The study, taken as a whole, reports: CVID patient heterogeneity limited repertoire-clinical complication correlations. CVID subjects shared fewer TCRbeta clones than healthy controls did.

V lost 3 bases to trimming and J lost 4 bases, with 13 bases between them. This CDR3 is 15 amino acids long. Germline CDR1 reads KGHSH; CDR2 reads LQKENI. Some clones are missing from TCRdb's copy, which holds only in-frame ones; the method was immunoSEQ multiplex PCR. The sample is made up of under 35,000 clones, none counted only once. The rearrangement uses TRBV18 and TRBJ1-3; a possible D gene is TRBD1 (6 bases). The TCR comes from a person aged 18 to 75 in good health. The specimen sequenced was peripheral blood mononuclear cells. The CDR3 sequence: CASSPGQAGGNTIYF. CDR3 bases read: TGTGCCAGCTCACCGGGACAAGCCGGCGGAAACACC.